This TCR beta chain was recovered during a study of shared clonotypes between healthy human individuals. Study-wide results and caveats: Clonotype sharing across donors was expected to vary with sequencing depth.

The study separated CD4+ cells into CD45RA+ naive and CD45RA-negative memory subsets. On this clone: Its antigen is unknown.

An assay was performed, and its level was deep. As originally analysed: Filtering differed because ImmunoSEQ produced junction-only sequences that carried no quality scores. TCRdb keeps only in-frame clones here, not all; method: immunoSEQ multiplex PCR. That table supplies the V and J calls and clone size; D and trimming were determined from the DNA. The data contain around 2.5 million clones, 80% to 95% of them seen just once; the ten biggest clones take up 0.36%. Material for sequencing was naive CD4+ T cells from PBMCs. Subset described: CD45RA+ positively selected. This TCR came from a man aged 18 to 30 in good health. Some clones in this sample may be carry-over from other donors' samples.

Here the CDR3 DNA reads TGTGCCAGCCGCGCTCTAGCGGGAGTCGCAGATACGCAGTATTTT. This gives the protein CASRALAGVADTQYF. The chain has TRBV2 and TRBJ2-3; TRBD2 matches 10 bases. J gave up 4 bases and V 8 bases, and 9 bases lay outside the gene matches. The CDR3 totals 15 residues. CDR1 and CDR2 from the germline V gene are SNHLY and FYNNEI.